The 15 T cell receptor beta chains below all came from one sample that was sequenced in a study of T cell repertoires in urothelial bladder cancer. Measured with immunoSEQ multiplex PCR; TCRdb has only the in-frame clones, and not every one. The table records about 13,000 clones, just over 65% of them present only once. Sequencing was performed on tumor-infiltrating cells from bladder cancer. The receptors derive from a human donor with urothelial carcinoma.

This clone was counted a few times. The chain employs TRBV18 and TRBJ1-2; possibly TRBD1 for D (6 bases). With 0 bases removed from V and 8 bases from J, the gap between germline ends came to 13 bases. This CDR3 has 14 residues. The V gene's germline CDR1 is KGHSH and CDR2 LQKENI. The CDR3 spells CASSPPGGAKGYTF. Written as DNA, the CDR3 is TGTGCCAGCTCACCACCTGGGGGGGCTAAGGGCTACACCTTC. Full variable domain (outside the CDR3, taken from reference TRBV18 and TRBJ1-2): NAGVMQNPRHLVRRRGQEARLRCSPMKGHSHVYWYRQLPEEGLKFMVYLQKENIIDESGMPKERFSAEFPKEGPSILRIQQVVRGDSAAYFCASSPPGGAKGYTFGSGTRLTVV.

The chain carries TRBV14 and TRBJ1-2; D is unclear. The CDR3 extends over 12 amino acids. The V end was cut by 6 bases, the J end by 8 bases, with 13 bases between. From germline, CDR1 is SGHDN and CDR2 FVKESK. CDR3 sequence reads: CASSFIDTGYTF. The CDR3 coding sequence is TGTGCCAGCAGTTTCATCGACACGGGCTACACCTTC.

As regards this clone: No conserved phenylalanine or tryptophan is present at the end of the CDR3, so a read error is the likely explanation. The limits of the CDR3 on the DNA are not certain, so only TCRdb's listed CDR3 is given. This chain links TRBV7-2 with TRBJ2-7; the table gives TRBD2 as D, unverified against the DNA. Inclusive of both ends, the CDR3 amounts to 12 amino acids. Germline assignment: CDR1 SGHTA and CDR2 FQGNSA. The CDR3 spells CASSLVWEPVFL.

This clone was detected once. V usage is TRBV7-6 and J usage is TRBJ2-4; 8 bases map to TRBD2. From germline, CDR1 is SGHVS and CDR2 FNYEAQ. The V gene end was trimmed by 5 bases and the J gene end by 2 bases; junction bases not matched to a gene: 8. This CDR3 is 16 amino acids long. CDR3 amino acids: CASSRSGGASKNIQYF. The CDR3 nucleotides are TGTGCCAGCAGCCGGTCCGGGGGGGCCTCCAAAAACATTCAGTACTTC.

The V and J genes are TRBV7-2 and TRBJ2-3; tentatively, D is TRBD2 (5 bases). V was shortened by 1 base and J by 0 bases, with 20 bases between the two germline ends. Germline V gene sequence: CDR1 SGHTA, CDR2 FQGNSA. This CDR3 contains 19 residues. CDR3 loop: CASSLGWVGVLTSTDTQYF. The CDR3 DNA reads TGTGCCAGCAGCTTAGGTTGGGTCGGGGTCCTAACTAGCACAGATACGCAGTATTTT.

The chain couples TRBV19 to TRBJ2-7, with D perhaps TRBD1 (5 bases). Germline values: CDR1 LNHDA, CDR2 SQIVND (reference sequence). The V end was cut by 1 base, the J end by 3 bases, with 10 bases between. The CDR3 covers 14 residues. This chain's CDR3 is CASSIGRDGYEQYF. The CDR3, as DNA: TGTGCCAGTAGTATAGGCAGGGATGGCTACGAGCAGTACTTC. Combining the CDR3 with reference TRBV19 and TRBJ2-7 gives the whole variable domain DGGITQSPKYLFRKEGQNVTLSCEQNLNHDAMYWYRQDPGQGLRLIYYSQIVNDFQKGDIAEGYSVSREKKESFPLTVTSAQKNPTAFYLCASSIGRDGYEQYFGPGTRLTVT.

The rearrangement uses TRBV6-1 and TRBJ1-4; a possible D gene is TRBD1 (6 bases). Between the trimmed V and J ends, which lost 4 bases and 4 bases, there was a span of 19 bases. The germline V gene has CDR1 MNHNS and CDR2 SASEGT. This CDR3 contains 17 residues. The CDR3 DNA reads TGTGCCAGCAGTGCATCACCCGGGACACGGGGTAATGAAAAACTGTTTTTT. It specifies CASSASPGTRGNEKLFF.

The chain combines TRBV6-6 with TRBJ1-2; TRBD1 matches 7 bases. The CDR3 has 15 amino acids. The germline CDR1 and CDR2 sequences are MNHNY and SVGAGI (reference sequence). Losses at the gene ends were 2 bases for V and 2 bases for J; bases not matched to a gene: 5. CDR3 residues: CASSYPTTGNYGYTF. Written as DNA, the CDR3 is TGTGCCAGCAGTTACCCGACGACAGGGAACTATGGCTACACCTTC.

This clone was found a few times. This chain links TRBV27 with TRBJ2-6, with D unresolved. The CDR3 runs 14 residues. V gave up 8 bases and J gave up 5 bases, with 13 bases separating them. CDR1 is MNHEY, CDR2 SMNVEV, per germline (reference sequence). DNA for the CDR3: TGTGCCAGCTGGCTACAAAGTCGGGCCAACGTCCTGACTTTC. Translation: CASWLQSRANVLTF.

The rearrangement links TRBV19 to TRBJ1-2; weak D call: TRBD1 (6 bases). The germline V gene encodes CDR1 LNHDA and CDR2 SQIVND (reference sequence). V shed 9 bases and J shed 5 bases, with 16 bases lying between them. The CDR3 runs 13 residues. Here the CDR3 reads CASSKTGNYGYTF. The CDR3 DNA is TGTGCCAGCAGCAAAACAGGGAATTATGGCTACACCTTC.

The chain couples TRBV7-2 to TRBJ2-2, with TRBD1 as a possible D gene (6 bases). There are 18 residues in the CDR3. Germline V CDR1 and CDR2: SGHTA, FQGNSA. The V end lost 3 bases, the J end lost 0 bases, and 17 bases lay between the germline ends. The CDR3 here is CASSLGFPDRPNTGELFF. The CDR3 region has the DNA TGTGCCAGCAGCTTGGGTTTTCCGGACAGACCGAACACCGGGGAGCTGTTTTTT.

This clone showed up just a few times. V and J are TRBV15 and TRBJ1-1; D is unclear. The CDR3 covers 16 residues. The V gene's germline CDR1 is LNHNV and CDR2 YYDKDF (reference sequence). The germline V and J ends were trimmed by 1 base and 2 bases, with 14 bases remaining between them. CDR3 sequence: CATSRAAGWDNTEAFF. The DNA for the CDR3 is TGTGCCACCAGCAGAGCAGCGGGCTGGGATAACACTGAAGCTTTCTTT.

The J gene is TRBJ2-4, the V gene TRBV6-1; the D gene could be TRBD1 or TRBD2 (7 bases each). V was shortened by 10 bases and J by 10 bases, with 26 bases between the two germline ends. The CDR3 runs 15 residues. Germline assignment: CDR1 MNHNS and CDR2 SASEGT. This chain's CDR3 is CATNAQKGGGRIQYF. In DNA, the CDR3 is TGTGCCACCAACGCCCAAAAGGGAGGGGGCAGGATTCAGTACTTC.

The genes are TRBV2 and TRBJ2-4; 7 bases fit TRBD1. This CDR3 region has 14 residues. J lost 6 bases, V lost 3 bases, and 5 bases had no gene match. Germline V lookup: CDR1 SNHLY, CDR2 FYNNEI. The CDR3: CASSDPTGLNIQYF. Here the CDR3 DNA reads TGTGCCAGCAGTGACCCGACAGGGTTAAACATTCAGTACTTC.

This chain links TRBV6-1 with TRBJ2-2; 8 nucleotides align to TRBD1. This CDR3 comprises 15 residues. V shed 5 bases and J 6 bases; nucleotides not matched to a gene: 8. The V gene's germline CDR1 is MNHNS and CDR2 SASEGT. The CDR3 coding sequence is TGTGCCAGCAGTCCACGGACAGGGAATCCCGGGGAGCTGTTTTTT. Residues: CASSPRTGNPGELFF.